The T cell receptor beta chain described here comes from a study of CD8 T cells in ankylosing spondylitis (dated by TCRdb to 2016 to 2017). Notes on the research overall: The study set out to find disease-linked TCR variants by profiling T cell receptor beta repertoires in ankylosing spondylitis patients and healthy donors. The whole study cohort included over a hundred healthy donors and 25 or so ankylosing spondylitis patients. Samples of peripheral blood were taken, and for ankylosing spondylitis patients, synovial fluid was collected as well. What the study reported, not specific to this receptor: A CD8+ phenotype was shown by the disease-linked clones, which were found at relatively low frequencies in peripheral blood. Blood from ankylosing spondylitis patients appeared to be characterized by a TCR beta motif made up of under ten highly homologous amino acid variants. The disease-linked clones were reported to be significantly enriched in matched synovial fluid samples from ankylosing spondylitis patients. Some motif variants were previously reported in synovial fluid and blood of reactive arthritis patients, suggesting common disease-initiation mechanisms.

On this clonotype: The antigen it recognizes is unknown. There are no base qualities to consult, and no much larger clone falls within one base.

Sequencing was carried out with an Illumina HiSeq 2500. Quantitative 5'-RACE with molecular barcodes was used to prepare TCR beta libraries. As for the original processing: A new computational method based on a probabilistic model of VDJ rearrangement was used to identify disease-linked TCR variants. Starting from the raw public reads, TCRdb applied fastp trimming at Q25, assembled clones with MiXCR and retained in-frame beta chains. One record per CDR3 amino acid sequence lists the most common genes and DNA. These V and J calls rely on TCRdb rather than the paper's analysis. In this sample the table shows 250,000 to 350,000 distinct CDR3 sequences, around 20% of which occur a single time. 7.8% of the sample rests with the top ten. Taken from the germline V gene (reference sequence), the CDR1 and CDR2 loops are SEHNR and FQNEAQ. Here V drops 4 bases and J drops 4 bases, and the junction holds 6 bases not matched to any gene. From the cysteine up to the phenylalanine, the CDR3 has a length of 17 residues. Of the read, only the CDR3 DNA is kept; its 51 bases are in frame from base 1.

Sequenced: blood, either unsorted or a sorted T cell fraction (not recorded which). Here the chain combines TRBV7-9 and TRBJ2-1, with 14 bases in between that match TRBD2. The clonotype comes from a male donor with ankylosing spondylitis or in good health (not recorded which). The nucleotide sequence is given as TGTGCCAGCAGCTGGGGACTAGCGGGGGCCCTTTACAATGAGCAGTTCTTC. It codes for CASSWGLAGALYNEQFF.